This is a list of T cell receptor beta chains from one sample in a study of blood T cell repertoires in COVID-19. The protocol was immunoSEQ multiplex PCR, while the TCRdb copy is restricted to in-frame clones and leaves out a portion. The data show about 68,000 clones, around nine tenths seen once. The sample taken for sequencing was peripheral blood. The receptors originated from a woman aged 45-59 years with COVID-19, enrolled during active disease. Each CDR3 is given with its conserved first and last residue. D genes are given only for firm matches. The size entry is marked missing in some rows and otherwise reads once, few, many or a size class.

V: TRBV30
D: NA
size: NA
J: TRBJ1-2
DNA: TGTGCCTGGAGTGTACGCGTGAAGGGAGGTGGCTACACCTTC
CDR3: CAWSVRVKGGGYTF

V: TRBV6-2/TRBV6-3
D: TRBD2
size: NA
J: TRBJ2-1
DNA: TGTGCCAGCAGTACCCCACGACTAGCGGGAGGGCGTCATAGTCAGTTCTTC
CDR3: CASSTPRLAGGRHSQFF

V: TRBV6-1
D: TRBD1
size: NA
J: TRBJ1-1
DNA: TGTGCCAGCAGCAGGACAGGGGATGAAGCTTTCTTT
CDR3: CASSRTGDEAFF

V: TRBV15
D: TRBD2
size: NA
J: TRBJ2-1
DNA: TGTGCCACCAGCAGAGATCTAGGTGCGGGAGTGCACAATGAGCAGTTCTTC
CDR3: CATSRDLGAGVHNEQFF

V: TRBV7-9
D: TRBD2
size: NA
J: TRBJ2-1
DNA: TGTGCCAGCAGCCTTAGCGGGAGGGCTGAGGATGAGCAGTTCTTC
CDR3: CASSLSGRAEDEQFF

V: TRBV7-2
D: NA
size: NA
J: TRBJ2-1
DNA: TGTGCCAGCAGCTTAGATCTTGGAGCTAGAATCAATGAGCAGTTCTTC
CDR3: CASSLDLGARINEQFF

V: TRBV7-2
D: TRBD2
size: NA
J: TRBJ2-2
DNA: TGTGCCAGCGGGGGGGCTAGCGGGAGGTTAAACACCGGGGAGCTGTTTTTT
CDR3: CASGGASGRLNTGELFF

V: TRBV24-1
D: TRBD1
size: NA
J: TRBJ2-2
DNA: TGTGCCACCAGTGATGGCGACAGGGATATCGGGGAGCTGTTTTTT
CDR3: CATSDGDRDIGELFF

V: TRBV19
D: TRBD1
size: NA
J: TRBJ2-7
DNA: TGTGCCAGTAGTATGGGACAGGCCAGGGACGAGCAGTACTTC
CDR3: CASSMGQARDEQYF

V: TRBV7-9
D: TRBD2
size: NA
J: TRBJ2-7
DNA: TGTGCCAGCAGCCCTCCGGGACTAGCGGGAAAAGACGAGCAGTACTTC
CDR3: CASSPPGLAGKDEQYF

V: TRBV11-3
D: TRBD2
size: once
J: TRBJ2-7
DNA: TGTGCCAGCAGCTACCCCGTCCAGCGGGAGGACTACGAGCAGTACTTC
CDR3: CASSYPVQREDYEQYF

V: TRBV7-2
D: TRBD2
size: NA
J: TRBJ2-1
DNA: TGTGCCAGCACCTCCAGCGGGAGGAATGAGCAGTTCTTC
CDR3: CASTSSGRNEQFF

V: TRBV7-8
D: TRBD2
size: NA
J: TRBJ2-7
DNA: TGTGCCAGCAGCTTTTTTCTGGTAGCGGGAGACGAGCAGTACTTC
CDR3: CASSFFLVAGDEQYF

V: TRBV24-1
D: TRBD1
size: NA
J: TRBJ2-1
DNA: TGTGCCACCAGTGATCTACCGGGACAGGGAAAAGACAATGAGCAGTTCTTC
CDR3: CATSDLPGQGKDNEQFF

V: TRBV3-1/TRBV3-2
D: TRBD2
size: NA
J: TRBJ2-1
DNA: TGTGCCAGCAGCCCAATCAGCGGGAGGATCAACAATGAGCAGTTCTTC
CDR3: CASSPISGRINNEQFF

V: TRBV5-1
D: TRBD1
size: NA
J: TRBJ1-4
DNA: TGCGCCAGCAGCTTGGTCGGACAGGGATTCGAAAAACTGTTTTTT
CDR3: CASSLVGQGFEKLFF

V: TRBV6-5
D: NA
size: NA
J: TRBJ2-2
DNA: TGTGCCAGCATCGGAGAGGGTAATGTTGGGGAGCTGTTTTTT
CDR3: CASIGEGNVGELFF

V: TRBV10-3
D: NA
size: NA
J: TRBJ2-1
DNA: TGTGCCATCAGTGATCATCGGGAGCGCAATGAGCAGTTCTTC
CDR3: CAISDHRERNEQFF

V: TRBV19
D: TRBD1
size: NA
J: TRBJ2-1
DNA: TGTGCCAGTAGTGCAACAGGGGGCTTCTACAATGAGCAGTTCTTC
CDR3: CASSATGGFYNEQFF

V: TRBV9
D: TRBD2
size: NA
J: TRBJ2-3
DNA: TGTGCCAGCAGCGTAAGGGCGGGAGGGCCAGATACGCAGTATTTT
CDR3: CASSVRAGGPDTQYF

V: TRBV9
D: NA
size: NA
J: TRBJ1-5
DNA: TGTGCCAGCAGCGTAGATTTCAGGTTGAGTCAGCCCCAGCATTTT
CDR3: CASSVDFRLSQPQHF

V: TRBV19
D: TRBD2
size: NA
J: TRBJ2-1
DNA: TGTGCCAGTAGTATGATGGCGGGAGTACACAATGAGCAGTTCTTC
CDR3: CASSMMAGVHNEQFF

V: TRBV6-2/TRBV6-3
D: TRBD1
size: NA
J: TRBJ2-3
DNA: TGTGCCAGCAGCCAGTCAGGGGGCCGCACAGATACGCAGTATTTT
CDR3: CASSQSGGRTDTQYF

V: TRBV6-2/TRBV6-3
D: NA
size: few
J: TRBJ2-7
DNA: TGTGCCAGCAGTCGGACAGTGTCCTACGAGCAGTACTTC
CDR3: CASSRTVSYEQYF

V: TRBV7-9
D: NA
size: NA
J: TRBJ2-7
DNA: TGTGCCAGCAGCGGACGGGCAGGGGCTCCACTCGGAGAGCAGTACTTC
CDR3: CASSGRAGAPLGEQYF

V: TRBV19
D: NA
size: NA
J: TRBJ1-5
DNA: TGTGCCACCACGGGGGGGGATTTGTCTCCCCAGCATTTT
CDR3: CATTGGDLSPQHF

V: TRBV24-1
D: TRBD1
size: NA
J: TRBJ1-4
DNA: TGTGCCACCAGTGGAGGGGACAGGGGGGTAGATGAAAAACTGTTTTTT
CDR3: CATSGGDRGVDEKLFF

V: TRBV5-4
D: NA
size: once
J: TRBJ1-1
DNA: TGTGCCAGCAGAGCACAGGGGAACACTGAAGCTTTCTTT
CDR3: CASRAQGNTEAFF

V: TRBV30
D: NA
size: NA
J: TRBJ2-7
DNA: TGTGCCTGGAGCCCTGTCCTCTCCTACGAGCAGTACTTC
CDR3: CAWSPVLSYEQYF

V: TRBV2
D: TRBD1
size: NA
J: TRBJ2-6
DNA: TGTGCCAGCAGTGGGAGGGGGACAGGGTTAGGGGCCAACGTCCTGACTTTC
CDR3: CASSGRGTGLGANVLTF

V: TRBV2
D: NA
size: NA
J: TRBJ1-5
DNA: TGTGCCAGCAGCAACGGGGGGAATCAGCCCCAGCATTTT
CDR3: CASSNGGNQPQHF

V: TRBV15
D: TRBD1
size: once
J: TRBJ1-4
DNA: TGTGCCACAACTCTCACAGGGGGAAGAGAAAAACTGTTTTTT
CDR3: CATTLTGGREKLFF

V: TRBV20-1
D: NA
size: NA
J: TRBJ2-3
DNA: TGCAGTCCACACCGAGATACGCAGTATTTT
CDR3: CSPHRDTQYF

V: TRBV3-1/TRBV3-2
D: NA
size: once
J: TRBJ1-2
DNA: TGTGCCAGCAGCCAAGATAGGCGGACTCTCAACTATGGCTACACCTTC
CDR3: CASSQDRRTLNYGYTF

V: TRBV6-6
D: NA
size: medium-sized
J: TRBJ1-2
DNA: TGTGCCAGCAGGCCAGGGTTGGCTGGCTACACCTTC
CDR3: CASRPGLAGYTF

V: TRBV6-5
D: TRBD1
size: NA
J: TRBJ2-1
DNA: TGTGCCAGCAAACTGACCAGACAGGGAGTACAGTTCTTC
CDR3: CASKLTRQGVQFF

V: TRBV4-1
D: TRBD1
size: NA
J: TRBJ1-2
DNA: TGCGCCAGCAGCCAACCTCGACAGGGCAAAGGCTATGGCTACACCTTC
CDR3: CASSQPRQGKGYGYTF

V: TRBV30
D: TRBD2
size: NA
J: TRBJ2-7
DNA: TGTGCCTGGAGTCGGAGCGGGAGCTTGGGCGAGCAGTACTTC
CDR3: CAWSRSGSLGEQYF

V: TRBV2
D: NA
size: NA
J: TRBJ2-7
DNA: TGTGCCAGCAGTGGGACAGCATCCTACGAGCAGTACTTC
CDR3: CASSGTASYEQYF

V: TRBV30
D: NA
size: NA
J: TRBJ1-5
DNA: TGTGCCTGGACCAGGGATAGCAATCAGCCCCAGCATTTT
CDR3: CAWTRDSNQPQHF

V: TRBV7-2
D: NA
size: NA
J: TRBJ2-3
DNA: TGTGCCAGCAGCTTACTGGTAGCTGTCAGGGGTACGCAGTATTTT
CDR3: CASSLLVAVRGTQYF

V: TRBV5-1
D: TRBD2
size: NA
J: TRBJ2-7
DNA: TGCGCCAGCAGCTTGGGACTAGCGTCCTACGAGCAGTACTTC
CDR3: CASSLGLASYEQYF